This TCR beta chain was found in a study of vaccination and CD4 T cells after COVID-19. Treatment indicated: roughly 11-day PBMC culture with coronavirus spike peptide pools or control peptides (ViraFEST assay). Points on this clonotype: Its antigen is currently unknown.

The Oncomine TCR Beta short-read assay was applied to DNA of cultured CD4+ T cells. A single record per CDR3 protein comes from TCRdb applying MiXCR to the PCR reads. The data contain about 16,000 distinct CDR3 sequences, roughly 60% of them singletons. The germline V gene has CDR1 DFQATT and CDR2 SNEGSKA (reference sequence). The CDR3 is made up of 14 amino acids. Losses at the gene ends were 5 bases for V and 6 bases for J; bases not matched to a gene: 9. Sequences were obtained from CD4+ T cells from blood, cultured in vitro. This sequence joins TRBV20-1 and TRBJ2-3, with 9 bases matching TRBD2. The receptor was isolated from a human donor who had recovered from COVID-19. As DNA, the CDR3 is TGCAGTGCTCAGCTGCGGGGGGGCGAGGATACGCAGTATTTT. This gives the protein CSAQLRGGEDTQYF.